The 19 T cell receptor beta chains below all came from one sample that was sequenced in a study of glioma-infiltrating T cells after dendritic cell vaccination (dated by TCRdb to between 2015 and 2016). The library relied on the immunoSEQ multiplex PCR assay. TCRdb retrieved this table from immuneACCESS and kept in-frame rearrangements only. Not all clones are present; in checked studies, unresolved V genes account for under half, and no reason is known for the remainder. The sample contains more than 100,000 clones, about four fifths of them found a single time. About 12% of the sample goes to the ten largest clones. Material: blood, obtained before dendritic cell vaccination. The receptors were gathered from a human donor with glioblastoma.

This chain joins TRBV9 and TRBJ1-5; no definite D call. Trimming removed 1 base at V and 5 bases at J, with 13 bases between. The CDR3 is 15 amino acids. Germline V gene sequence: CDR1 SGDLS, CDR2 YYNGEE. In DNA, the CDR3 is TGTGCCAGCAGCGTAACCGGGGTTGGCGATCAGCCCCAGCATTTT. Translated: CASSVTGVGDQPQHF.

The chain carries TRBV2 and TRBJ2-3; the match to TRBD1 covers 9 bases. The V and J ends lost 8 bases and 3 bases, in that order; junction bases with no gene match: 6. The CDR3 sequence is 14 residues long. The germline V gene has CDR1 SNHLY and CDR2 FYNNEI. The CDR3 DNA reads TGTGCCAGCCAGAGGACAGGGGATACAGATACGCAGTATTTT. The encoded protein is CASQRTGDTDTQYF.

The chain recombines TRBV7-6 with TRBJ2-1, with TRBD2 matching over 7 bases. The V gene's germline CDR1 is SGHVS and CDR2 FNYEAQ. The CDR3 is 17 residues long. V lost 1 base and J lost 9; bases outside the gene matches: 15. The CDR3 DNA is TGTGCCAGCAGCTTAGACCCGACTAGCCTCGGGGGGAGTGAGCAGTTCTTC. It encodes CASSLDPTSLGGSEQFF.

This chain connects TRBV9 to TRBJ2-1; the match to TRBD1 covers 9 bases. The CDR3 spans 14 residues. Germline V CDR1 and CDR2: SGDLS, YYNGEE. V shed 4 bases and J 8 bases; nucleotides not matched to a gene: 7. The CDR3, as DNA: TGTGCCAGCAGCCCGGGACAGGGCCGGGATGAGCAGTTCTTC. Translating gives CASSPGQGRDEQFF. Based on the CDR3 plus reference TRBV9 and TRBJ2-1, the full variable domain is DSGVTQTPKHLITATGQRVTLRCSPRSGDLSVYWYQQSLDQGLQFLIQYYNGEERAKGNILERFSAQQFPDLHSELNLSSLELGDSALYFCASSPGQGRDEQFFGPGTRLTVL.

V and J are TRBV18 and TRBJ2-7; D perhaps matches TRBD2 (6 bases). This CDR3 has 15 residues. Trimming shortened V by 4 bases and J by 2 bases, and 15 bases separated the two germline ends. CDR1 KGHSH and CDR2 LQKENI come from the germline V gene. CDR3: CASSLGGTDAYEQYF. CDR3 nucleotide sequence: TGTGCCAGCTCACTGGGCGGGACGGATGCCTACGAGCAGTACTTC.

The CDR3 spells CASSQVRSVGQPQHF. CDR3 sequence (DNA): TGTGCCAGCTCACAGGTCAGGTCGGTTGGGCAGCCCCAGCATTTT. The V gene is TRBV18, the J gene TRBJ1-5; D gene uncertain. Germline V gives CDR1 KGHSH, CDR2 LQKENI. CDR3 length: 15 residues. V was trimmed by 4 bases and J by 7 bases, leaving 17 bases between them.

This clone was observed a few times. CDR3 nucleotide sequence: TGTGCCAGCAGCTTAGATATGGGGGAGCTGTTTTTT. This translates into CASSLDMGELFF. The chain carries TRBV7-2 and TRBJ2-2; D uncertain. Between the trimmed V and J ends, which lost 1 base and 8 bases, there was a span of 5 bases. CDR3 size: 12 residues. Germline lookup yields CDR1 SGHTA and CDR2 FQGNSA.

The chain couples TRBV4-2 to TRBJ1-1; the D gene is possibly TRBD1 (5 bases). V was clipped by 3 bases and J by 1 base, with 9 bases between them. This CDR3 contains 14 residues. Germline CDR1 and CDR2: LGHNA and YNFKEQ. The CDR3: CASSQSGGNTEAFF. In nucleotides, the CDR3 is TGTGCCAGCAGCCAGTCCGGGGGGAACACTGAAGCTTTCTTT.

CDR3 region: CATADRPTNYGYTF. Here the CDR3 DNA reads TGTGCCACCGCCGACAGGCCCACTAACTATGGCTACACCTTC. The rearrangement links TRBV19 to TRBJ1-2, with a possible D match to TRBD1 (6 bases). Trimming removed 10 bases at V and 0 bases at J, with 15 bases between. Germline lookup yields CDR1 LNHDA and CDR2 SQIVND (reference sequence). This CDR3 comprises 14 residues.

The chain has TRBV5-4 and TRBJ2-7; 9 bases agree with TRBD1. Trimming at V came to 4 bases and at J to 0 bases, leaving 2 bases not matched to a gene. CDR1 is SGHNT and CDR2 is YYREEE in the germline V gene (reference sequence). The CDR3 extends over 14 amino acids. The CDR3 nucleotides are TGTGCCAGCAGCCCGGGACAGGGCTCCTACGAGCAGTACTTC. Protein product: CASSPGQGSYEQYF.

This chain connects TRBV11-3 to TRBJ2-1, with 7 bases matching TRBD2. Germline CDR1 SGHNT, CDR2 YENEEA. V shed 1 base, J shed 1 base, and the junction held 1 base outside the gene matches. This CDR3 region has 15 residues. The CDR3 DNA sequence: TGTGCCAGCAGCTTAGCGGGGGGTTCCTACAATGAGCAGTTCTTC. This codes for CASSLAGGSYNEQFF.

The chain recombines TRBV13 with TRBJ2-4, with 7 bases that match TRBD1. Per the germline V gene, CDR1 is PRHDT and CDR2 is FYEKMQ (reference sequence). The J segment lost 12 bases and the V segment lost 5 bases, leaving 13 bases of the junction unmatched. CDR3 length: 14 residues. CDR3 DNA: TGTGCCAGCAGCGCAGGGGGTGTTCCGCGCTCTCAGTACTTC. This encodes CASSAGGVPRSQYF.

CDR3: CSVGDRFYEQYF. The DNA for the CDR3 is TGCAGCGTTGGTGACAGGTTCTACGAGCAGTACTTC. The chain combines TRBV29-1 with TRBJ2-7; D is possibly TRBD1 (6 bases). The V and J ends lost 4 bases and 3 bases respectively, with 10 bases between them. This CDR3 comprises 12 residues. The V gene's germline CDR1 is SQVTM and CDR2 ANQGSEA.

In this sample, this clone turned up once. The chain carries TRBV2 and TRBJ2-5; 7 bases are a match to TRBD1. The V segment lost 7 bases and the J segment 3 bases; nucleotides outside the gene matches: 2. The CDR3 spans 12 residues. In germline, CDR1 is SNHLY, CDR2 FYNNEI. Written as DNA, the CDR3 is TGTGCCAGCACTCAGGGGGAAGAGACCCAGTACTTC. This encodes CASTQGEETQYF. The full variable domain, in which reference TRBV2 and TRBJ2-5 provide the parts outside the CDR3, is EPEVTQTPSHQVTQMGQEVILRCVPISNHLYFYWYRQILGQKVEFLVSFYNNEISEKSEIFDDQFSVERPDGSNFTLKIRSTKLEDSAMYFCASTQGEETQYFGPGTRLLVL.

The rearrangement links TRBV28 to TRBJ1-2, with D possibly being TRBD1 (6 bases). Between the trimmed V and J ends, which lost 8 bases and 0 bases, there was a span of 13 bases. The CDR3 covers 14 residues. CDR1 and CDR2 (germline): MDHEN, SYDVKM. CDR3 protein: CASYRAGANYGYTF. The CDR3 DNA reads as TGTGCCAGCTATCGGGCAGGGGCTAACTATGGCTACACCTTC.

This clone was counted a single time. The chain joins TRBV5-1 to TRBJ1-1, with a tentative D call TRBD1 (6 bases). V gave up 0 bases and J gave up 1 base, with 10 bases separating them. CDR3 length: 15 residues. CDR1 and CDR2 (germline): SGHRS, YFSETQ. CDR3 in amino acids: CASSLVGRGNTEAFF. The CDR3 DNA sequence: TGCGCCAGCAGCTTGGTTGGCAGGGGGAACACTGAAGCTTTCTTT.

J is TRBJ2-3 and V is TRBV11-3, with TRBD2 matching 11 bases. The CDR3 is 18 residues long. V shed 5 bases and J 0 bases; nucleotides not matched to a gene: 10. Germline V gene data show CDR1 as SGHNT and CDR2 as YENEEA. Here the CDR3 reads CASSPGLAGGLSTDTQYF. In nucleotides, the CDR3 is TGTGCCAGCAGCCCCGGGCTAGCGGGGGGACTTAGCACAGATACGCAGTATTTT.

The rearrangement links TRBV13 to TRBJ2-1; 14 bases line up with TRBD2. This CDR3 comprises 19 residues. Looked up from germline, CDR1 is PRHDT and CDR2 is FYEKMQ (reference sequence). The V segment lost 0 bases and the J segment 1 base; nucleotides outside the gene matches: 5. The CDR3 region has the DNA TGTGCCAGCAGCTTAGGAGGACTAGCGGGGGGACAATCCTACAATGAGCAGTTCTTC. This sequence encodes CASSLGGLAGGQSYNEQFF.

The rearrangement links TRBV30 to TRBJ2-1; tentatively, D is TRBD1 (5 bases). Trimming shortened V by 0 bases and J by 5 bases, and 8 bases separated the two germline ends. This CDR3 has 13 amino acids. Germline CDR1 reads GTSNPN; CDR2 reads SVGIG (reference sequence). CDR3: CAWSVETDNEQFF. In nucleotides, the CDR3 is TGTGCCTGGAGTGTAGAGACAGACAATGAGCAGTTCTTC.